A single sample gave rise to the 29 T cell receptor beta chains below, sequenced in a study of shared clonotypes between healthy human individuals. Some clones are missing from TCRdb's copy, which holds only in-frame ones; the method was immunoSEQ multiplex PCR. The table has around 980,000 clones, approximately 80% seen once. Sequenced: memory CD4+ T cells from PBMCs. Subset described: CD45RA-negative fraction. The receptors originated from a man between 18 and 29 years old in good health. Some clones in this sample may be carry-over from other donors' samples.

The J gene is TRBJ1-2, the V gene TRBV19, with D maybe TRBD1 (5 bases). V was trimmed by 2 bases and J by 4 bases, leaving 23 bases between them. The CDR3 extends over 18 amino acids. Looked up from germline, CDR1 is LNHDA and CDR2 is SQIVND (reference sequence). CDR3 in DNA: TGTGCCAGTAGTATATTCGGGACGGAGATCCGTCTTAGCTATGGCTACACCTTC. Translated: CASSIFGTEIRLSYGYTF. Supplemented by reference TRBV19 and TRBJ1-2, the full variable domain reads DGGITQSPKYLFRKEGQNVTLSCEQNLNHDAMYWYRQDPGQGLRLIYYSQIVNDFQKGDIAEGYSVSREKKESFPLTVTSAQKNPTAFYLCASSIFGTEIRLSYGYTFGSGTRLTVV.

Concerning this clone: The same CDR3 can be traced to other DNA sequences in this sample. The V and J genes are TRBV7-9 and TRBJ2-5; D is undetermined. The CDR3 covers 14 residues. The V gene's germline CDR1 is SEHNR and CDR2 FQNEAQ (reference sequence). V shed 0 bases and J shed 1 base, with 6 bases lying between them. The CDR3 loop reads CASSLAGSQETQYF. The CDR3 DNA is TGTGCCAGCAGCTTAGCTGGCAGCCAAGAGACCCAGTACTTC.

The rearrangement uses TRBV19 and TRBJ2-7; D not resolved. V was pared by 6 bases and J by 6 bases, with 21 bases between. The CDR3 contains 15 residues. CDR1 and CDR2 (germline): LNHDA, SQIVND (reference sequence). CDR3 in amino acids: CASSLTRAPTGEQYF. CDR3 DNA: TGTGCCAGTAGCTTAACACGGGCCCCGACGGGCGAGCAGTACTTC.

This chain connects TRBV28 to TRBJ1-2, with D possibly being TRBD1 (5 bases). The CDR3 length is 16 residues. Trimming cost V 4 bases and J 6 bases, with 21 bases left between them. Germline-derived CDR1 and CDR2 are MDHEN and SYDVKM. The CDR3 loop is CASSSTRDPGYDGYTF. CDR3 coding DNA: TGTGCCAGCAGTTCAACCCGGGACCCCGGGTACGATGGCTACACCTTC.

The J gene is TRBJ1-5, the V gene TRBV27; TRBD1 matches 10 bases. Germline values: CDR1 MNHEY, CDR2 SMNVEV (reference sequence). The V gene end was trimmed by 0 bases and the J gene end by 9 bases; junction bases not matched to a gene: 14. This CDR3 has 18 amino acids. The CDR3 DNA reads TGTGCCAGCAGTTTATCGTTCCCCGGGACAGGGGAACAGCGGCCCCAGCATTTT. It yields the protein CASSLSFPGTGEQRPQHF.

V gene TRBV18 combines with J gene TRBJ2-2, with 8 positions matching TRBD2. The CDR3 sequence is 14 residues long. The V gene end was trimmed by 3 bases and the J gene end by 6 bases; junction bases not matched to a gene: 3. Germline CDR1 KGHSH, CDR2 LQKENI. DNA of the CDR3: TGTGCCAGCTCACCCTCCGGGGGGGCCGGGGAGCTGTTTTTT. This translates into CASSPSGGAGELFF.

The rearrangement joins TRBV2 to TRBJ2-5; the D gene is possibly TRBD1 (5 bases). The V end lost 8 bases, the J end lost 1 base, and 11 bases lay between the germline ends. The CDR3 is made up of 13 amino acids. Germline loops: CDR1 SNHLY, CDR2 FYNNEI. The CDR3 bases are TGTGCCAGCGGACGCCAGGGCCAAGAGACCCAGTACTTC. Amino acid sequence: CASGRQGQETQYF.

The V gene is TRBV7-3, the J gene TRBJ2-3, with D perhaps TRBD1 (6 bases). The CDR3 is made up of 15 amino acids. The germline V gene has CDR1 SGHTA and CDR2 FQGTGA. V shed 2 bases and J shed 2 bases, with 11 bases lying between them. This CDR3 is CASSLYSGATDTQYF. CDR3 nucleotide sequence: TGTGCCAGCAGCTTATACTCAGGGGCCACAGATACGCAGTATTTT.

The rearrangement links TRBV7-2 to TRBJ2-3; D is unclear. Germline lookup yields CDR1 SGHTA and CDR2 FQGNSA. Trimming took off 5 bases at V and 9 bases at J, with 12 bases between the two ends. This CDR3 region has 12 residues. This chain's CDR3 is CASSGRIGTQYF. DNA for the CDR3: TGTGCCAGCAGCGGACGTATCGGAACGCAGTATTTT.

This clone was seen only a few times. This CDR3 is CASSLAWGYTEAFF. CDR3 in DNA: TGTGCCAGCAGCTTAGCGTGGGGATACACTGAAGCTTTCTTT. The rearrangement links TRBV7-2 to TRBJ1-1; D gene unclear. CDR3 size: 14 residues. Per germline, CDR1 SGHTA and CDR2 FQGNSA. Trimming cost V 0 bases and J 3 bases, with 8 bases left between them.

The sample holds one count of this clone. The gene calls are TRBV29-1 and TRBJ2-5; weak D call: TRBD2 (7 bases). The V gene's germline CDR1 is SQVTM and CDR2 ANQGSEA. The CDR3 length is 14 residues. V lost 7 bases and J 5 bases, leaving 20 bases between the germline ends. CDR3 bases: TGCAGCGCCGGGGGCGGGAGTCGGGGCGAGACCCAGTACTTC. Translation: CSAGGGSRGETQYF.

This chain uses TRBV6-6 with TRBJ2-7, with a tentative D call TRBD2 (5 bases). Per germline, CDR1 MNHNY and CDR2 SVGAGI (reference sequence). Trimming cost V 0 bases and J 7 bases, with 10 bases left between them. The CDR3 extends over 13 amino acids. The CDR3 DNA reads TGTGCCAGCAGTTACTCGAGGGAGAGAGAGCAGTACTTC. Its translation is CASSYSREREQYF.

Turning to this clone: Other DNA sequences in the same sample also yield this CDR3. The chain recombines TRBV29-1 with TRBJ2-3; D not resolved. Trimming removed 4 bases from V and 3 bases from J, with 2 bases in between. CDR3 length: 10 residues. Looked up from germline, CDR1 is SQVTM and CDR2 is ANQGSEA. The CDR3 nucleotides are TGCAGCGTTGGGACAGATACGCAGTATTTT. Protein product: CSVGTDTQYF.

Points on this clone: A much larger clonotype is one base distant, so this may be a read error. The identical CDR3 is also encoded by other nucleotide sequences in the sample. This sequence joins TRBV7-9 and TRBJ2-7; D gene uncertain. This CDR3 has 11 amino acids. Germline V gene sequence: CDR1 SEHNR, CDR2 FQNEAQ (reference sequence). The V gene lost 3 bases and the J gene lost 3 bases, with 3 bases spanning the gap. CDR3 sequence reads: CASSLNYEQYF. The CDR3 region has the DNA TGTGCCAGCAGCTTGAACTACGAGCAGTACTTC.

In its sample, this clone was seen once. The chain links TRBV27 to TRBJ2-1; D is ambiguous. V was pared by 6 bases and J by 4 bases, with 16 bases between. This CDR3 contains 15 residues. CDR1 and CDR2 from the germline V gene are MNHEY and SMNVEV (reference sequence). The CDR3 loop reads CASSHPVGNYNEQFF. In DNA form, the CDR3 reads TGTGCCAGCAGCCACCCCGTGGGGAATTACAATGAGCAGTTCTTC.

V is TRBV30 and J is TRBJ2-7; 7 bases map to TRBD1. V shed 8 bases and J 0 bases; nucleotides not matched to a gene: 7. The CDR3 sequence is 13 residues long. Per germline, CDR1 GTSNPN and CDR2 SVGIG (reference sequence). The CDR3: CARSEGASYEQYF. CDR3 DNA: TGTGCCCGTTCCGAGGGGGCCTCCTACGAGCAGTACTTC.

The gene calls are TRBV5-8 and TRBJ2-7, with a tentative D call TRBD1 (6 bases). CDR1 and CDR2 (germline): SGHTS, YDEGEE. Trimming took off 4 bases at V and 3 bases at J, with 14 bases between the two ends. The CDR3 has 14 residues. The CDR3 reads CASSIIDRNYEQYF. In DNA form, the CDR3 reads TGTGCCAGCAGCATTATTGACAGGAACTACGAGCAGTACTTC.

The chain couples TRBV5-5 to TRBJ2-1; 10 positions match TRBD2. V lost 0 bases to trimming and J lost 3 bases; unmatched junction nucleotides: 0. The CDR3 is made up of 15 amino acids. CDR1 is SGHKS, CDR2 YYEKEE, per germline (reference sequence). The CDR3, as DNA: TGTGCCAGCAGCTTGGCTAGCGGGGGCTACAATGAGCAGTTCTTC. This gives the protein CASSLASGGYNEQFF. The variable domain in full, with the rest retrieved from reference TRBV5-5 and TRBJ2-1, is DAGVTQSPTHLIKTRGQQVTLRCSPISGHKSVSWYQQVLGQGPQFIFQYYEKEERGRGNFPDRFSARQFPNYSSELNVNALLLGDSALYLCASSLASGGYNEQFFGPGTRLTVL.

This chain joins TRBV7-2 and TRBJ1-5; D is unclear. Trimming stripped 0 bases from V and 6 bases from J, with 9 bases between. The germline V gene has CDR1 SGHTA and CDR2 FQGNSA. The length of the CDR3 is 14 residues. CDR3 coding DNA: TGTGCCAGCAGCTTAGCCCAAGGTAGTCAGCCCCAGCATTTT. Its protein is CASSLAQGSQPQHF.

This clone has a handful of counts. This rearrangement joins TRBV7-2 to TRBJ2-7; 9 bases align to TRBD2. CDR3 length: 15 amino acids. CDR1 and CDR2 from the germline V gene are SGHTA and FQGNSA. V shed 0 bases, J shed 2 bases, and the junction held 2 bases outside the gene matches. The CDR3 coding sequence is TGTGCCAGCAGCTTAGCTGGCGGGAGGGCCTACGAGCAGTACTTC. It codes for CASSLAGGRAYEQYF.

The chain recombines TRBV7-9 with TRBJ2-3; D remains unclear. Germline V lookup: CDR1 SEHNR, CDR2 FQNEAQ (reference sequence). V was trimmed by 2 bases and J by 2 bases, leaving 11 bases between them. This CDR3 comprises 15 residues. CDR3 region: CASSLSGLITDTQYF. CDR3 bases: TGTGCCAGCAGCTTATCTGGATTGATCACAGATACGCAGTATTTT.

The CDR3 here is CASRSEQVTGELFF. The CDR3 nucleotides read TGTGCCAGCAGATCCGAACAGGTCACCGGGGAGCTGTTTTTT. This chain joins TRBV28 and TRBJ2-2; TRBD1 is a possible D gene (5 bases). Germline V gives CDR1 MDHEN, CDR2 SYDVKM. The CDR3 consists of 14 residues. Trimming shortened V by 6 bases and J by 4 bases, and 12 bases separated the two germline ends.

The chain couples TRBV28 to TRBJ1-2; D gene ambiguous. Trimming pared 5 bases from V and 4 bases from J, leaving 14 bases between. The CDR3 has 14 amino acids. The V gene's germline CDR1 is MDHEN and CDR2 SYDVKM. CDR3 region: CASSPSPDSYGYTF. CDR3 in DNA: TGTGCCAGCAGTCCCTCTCCAGATTCCTATGGCTACACCTTC.

This clone was seen only a few times. The genes are TRBV4-1 and TRBJ2-3, with 11 bases that match TRBD1. V trimming: 4 bases; J trimming: 3 bases; junction bases outside the gene matches: 9. Germline V gives CDR1 MGHRA, CDR2 YSYEKL. CDR3 length: 17 amino acids. CDR3 sequence: CASSLWFGQGATDTQYF. The DNA for the CDR3 is TGCGCCAGCAGCCTCTGGTTTGGACAGGGGGCAACAGATACGCAGTATTTT.

The gene calls are TRBV5-1 and TRBJ2-7, with 7 positions matching TRBD1. V shed 6 bases, J shed 0 bases, and the junction held 3 bases outside the gene matches. The CDR3 is 13 residues long. CDR1 is SGHRS and CDR2 is YFSETQ in the germline V gene. CDR3 in amino acids: CASTRQGSYEQYF. CDR3 in DNA: TGCGCCAGCACCCGACAGGGCTCCTACGAGCAGTACTTC.

V and J are TRBV4-2 and TRBJ2-7; 9 bases line up with TRBD2. This CDR3 has 14 amino acids. J gave up 6 bases and V 7 bases, and 10 bases lay outside the gene matches. CDR1 is LGHNA, CDR2 YNFKEQ, per germline. As DNA, the CDR3 is TGTGCCAGCACCGCGGGGGGGAGCCGCGGCGAGCAGTACTTC. Translating gives CASTAGGSRGEQYF.

The chain has TRBV5-6 and TRBJ1-2; D is uncertain. Trimming removed 3 bases from V and 4 bases from J, with 10 bases in between. The germline V gene encodes CDR1 SGHDT and CDR2 YYEEEE. The CDR3 sequence is 13 residues long. The CDR3 bases are TGTGCCAGCAGCTCAACAGCTCCCTATGGCTACACCTTC. It codes for CASSSTAPYGYTF. Full variable domain (remainder filled in from reference TRBV5-6 and TRBJ1-2): DAGVTQSPTHLIKTRGQQVTLRCSPKSGHDTVSWYQQALGQGPQFIFQYYEEEERQRGNFPDRFSGHQFPNYSSELNVNALLLGDSALYLCASSSTAPYGYTFGSGTRLTVV.

This chain uses TRBV10-1 with TRBJ1-1, with 11 bases matching TRBD1. Germline CDR1 and CDR2: WNHNN and SYGVQD (reference sequence). V was pared by 1 base and J by 4 bases, with 11 bases of the junction left unmatched. The CDR3 consists of 18 residues. The CDR3 DNA sequence: TGCGCCAGCAGTGAGTACCGGACCGGGACAGGGGGGTCCACTGAAGCTTTCTTT. Amino acids: CASSEYRTGTGGSTEAFF.

The chain combines TRBV28 with TRBJ1-1; no firm D call. Germline CDR1 is MDHEN and CDR2 is SYDVKM. This CDR3 is 13 amino acids long. V lost 6 bases to trimming and J lost 11 bases, with 19 bases between them. CDR3 amino acids: CASSPDAMKAAFF. CDR3 sequence (DNA): TGTGCCAGCAGCCCCGACGCAATGAAAGCGGCTTTCTTT.